Sequencing of this T cell receptor beta chain was carried out in a study of molecular identifiers for immune sequencing clone quantification. Study-level background: Across replicate runs, RNA obtained from about 21,000 or 97,000 naive CD8 cells was divided into five, with four undergoing sequencing. General study findings and limits: Whereas naive cells kept under 1% of molecules in clones above 20 RNA copies, such clones held over 98% in effectors. Jurkat TCR RNA spiked in from one cell reportedly remained identifiable amid one million naive cells.

TCRdb passed the PCR reads through MiXCR, listing each CDR3 protein once. The top ten clones hold 7.1% of a sample with tens of thousands of distinct CDR3 sequences, around a sixth of them seen once. Naive CD8 T cells underwent sorting with the CD8+CD4-CCR7+CD45RA+ definition. J gave up 3 bases and V 5 bases, and 7 bases lay outside the gene matches. Germline CDR1 and CDR2: MDHEN and SYDVKM. This CDR3 is 15 amino acids long. In this sample, this clonotype turned up many times. As yet, its antigen is unknown. This clonotype was obtained from a human donor in good health. Some libraries in this study had Jurkat cell RNA spiked in. The specimen sequenced was naive CD8+ T cells from blood, with Jurkat cell RNA spiked in. As to subset: FACS-sorted CD8+CD4-CCR7+CD45RA+ naive T cells. V and J are TRBV28 and TRBJ2-7; 10 bases fit TRBD2. CDR3 DNA: TGTGCCAGCAGTACCGCCCTAGCGGGAGTCTACGAGCAGTACTTC. Amino acids: CASSTALAGVYEQYF.